One and the same sample provided the 5 T cell receptor beta chains below, sequenced in a study of blood T cell repertoires in COVID-19. This table comes from immunoSEQ multiplex PCR, and its TCRdb copy is limited to in-frame clones, with some not included. This sample has about 220,000 clones, with 83% found just once. Sequenced material: PBMCs or T cells enriched from blood (not recorded which). These receptor sequences come from a woman aged 50 to 60 who had been exposed to COVID-19.

In nucleotides, the CDR3 is TGCGCCAGCAGCCCTCACTTCGGACAGGGAAAATATAGCAATCAGCCCCAGCATTTT. This encodes CASSPHFGQGKYSNQPQHF. The chain employs TRBV4-1 and TRBJ1-5, with 8 nucleotides matching TRBD1. V lost 4 bases to trimming and J lost 0 bases; unmatched junction nucleotides: 14. The CDR3 has 19 amino acids. Germline V gene data show CDR1 as MGHRA and CDR2 as YSYEKL.

This rearrangement joins TRBV4-2 to TRBJ2-3; no clear D. This CDR3 region has 16 residues. Trimming cost V 0 bases and J 0 bases, with 10 bases left between them. Germline V CDR1 and CDR2: LGHNA, YNFKEQ. CDR3 amino acids: CASSQDLGSSTDTQYF. In DNA form, the CDR3 reads TGTGCCAGCAGCCAAGATCTGGGCAGTAGCACAGATACGCAGTATTTT.

The rearrangement joins TRBV5-4 to TRBJ2-7; 8 bases map to TRBD1. Germline V lookup: CDR1 SGHNT, CDR2 YYREEE (reference sequence). Unmatched junction bases numbered 4, after V lost 5 bases and J lost 0 bases. This CDR3 contains 14 residues. The CDR3 loop reads CASSRDRSSYEQYF. In nucleotides, the CDR3 is TGTGCCAGCAGTCGGGACAGGAGCTCCTACGAGCAGTACTTC.

This chain connects TRBV9 to TRBJ2-3, with 8 bases matching TRBD2. Germline V lookup: CDR1 SGDLS, CDR2 YYNGEE. Trimming removed 2 bases from V and 4 bases from J; junction bases left unmatched: 6. This CDR3 contains 15 residues. The DNA for the CDR3 is TGTGCCAGCAGCGTCGGGGGGGCGCTTCCAGATACGCAGTATTTT. This sequence encodes CASSVGGALPDTQYF.

The V call is TRBV11-2, the J call TRBJ1-3; no firm D call. Germline V lookup: CDR1 SGHAT, CDR2 FQNNGV. The CDR3 spans 14 residues. The germline V and J ends were trimmed by 5 bases and 0 bases, with 8 bases remaining between them. CDR3 in amino acids: CASSLPGSGNTIYF. In DNA form, the CDR3 reads TGTGCCAGCAGCCTCCCGGGCTCTGGAAACACCATATATTTT.